The sequence of this T cell receptor (beta chain) was determined in a study of cytomegalovirus exposure and HLA in healthy donors. Study findings and constraints: The majority of CMV-associated TCR beta chains were reported as apparently HLA-restricted in a later analysis. Most TCR sequences proved rare, with some public TCRs found in many donors. Sequencing had likely introduced a cluster of highly shared sequence variants as an artifact. A later look showed TCR association rates differing by HLA locus, highest for DRB1 and lowest for HLA-C.

13 Jbeta primers and 60 Vbeta primers were used for the PCR. The table came from immunoSEQ multiplex PCR; TCRdb's copy has only in-frame clones and leaves some out. The sample includes 90,000 or so clones, 82% of them seen just once. A word on this clone: Its antigen is not identified.

Sequenced input: PBMCs. This TCR came from a man aged 45 to 65 in good health and CMV-seronegative.

The CDR3 loop reads CASAEGASGNEEQYF. CDR3 nucleotides: TGCGCCAGCGCTGAGGGGGCTAGCGGGAATGAAGAGCAGTACTTC. The chain has TRBV5-1 and TRBJ2-7; 9 bases fit TRBD2. This CDR3 has 15 amino acids. V was clipped by 7 bases and J by 7 bases; unmatched bases: 15. The V gene's germline CDR1 is SGHRS and CDR2 YFSETQ. The full variable domain, its missing parts supplied by reference TRBV5-1 and TRBJ2-7, is KAGVTQTPRYLIKTRGQQVTLSCSPISGHRSVSWYQQTPGQGLQFLFEYFSETQRNKGNFPGRFSGRQFSNSRSEMNVSTLELGDSALYLCASAEGASGNEEQYFGPGTRLTVT.